This TCR beta chain comes out of a study of blood T cell repertoires in COVID-19. About the research overall: The United States, Italy and Spain were the sources of the acute and convalescent COVID-19 samples. T cells, B-cell-depleted T cells, or PBMCs supplied cDNA or gDNA.

Sequenced by immunoSEQ multiplex PCR; TCRdb stores in-frame clones only, minus some. The profile shows about 350,000 clones, about 90% of them singletons. The study drew participants aged about 18 to 95 years from 20 to 30 US areas. Which cohort a participant joined came from the clinical history participants gave. CDR1 is LNHDA, CDR2 SQIVND, per germline (reference sequence). V trimming: 5 bases; J trimming: 5 bases; junction bases outside the gene matches: 8. The CDR3 has 15 residues. This TCR was sampled from a woman in her 30s who had recovered from COVID-19. Sequencing input: PBMCs or T cells enriched from blood (not recorded which). V is TRBV19 and J is TRBJ2-3, with TRBD2 identical over 9 bases. DNA of the CDR3: TGTGCCAGTAGTCCCCCGGGACTAGCCGGAGATACGCAGTATTTT. Its protein product is CASSPPGLAGDTQYF.